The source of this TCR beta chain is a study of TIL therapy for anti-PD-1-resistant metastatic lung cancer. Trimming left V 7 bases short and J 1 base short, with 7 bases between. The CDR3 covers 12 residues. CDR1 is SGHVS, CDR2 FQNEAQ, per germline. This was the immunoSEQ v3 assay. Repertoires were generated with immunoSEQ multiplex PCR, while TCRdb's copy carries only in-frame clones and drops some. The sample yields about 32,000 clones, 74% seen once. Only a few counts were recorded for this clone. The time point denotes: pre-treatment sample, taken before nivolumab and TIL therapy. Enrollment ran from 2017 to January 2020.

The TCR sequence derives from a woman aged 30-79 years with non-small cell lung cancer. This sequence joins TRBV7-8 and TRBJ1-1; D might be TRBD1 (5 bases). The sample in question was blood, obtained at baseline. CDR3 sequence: CASIGGNTEAFF. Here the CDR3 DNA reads TGTGCCAGCATTGGGGGGAACACTGAAGCTTTCTTT.